This TCR beta chain was retrieved from a study of T cell clones after liver transplantation. General study points: Post-transplant, graft-donor-reactive CD4 TCRbeta sequences in blood dropped significantly in 5 of 8 subjects.

TCRdb's copy holds only in-frame clones and misses some; the assay was immunoSEQ multiplex PCR. The table has 25,000 to 35,000 clones, more than 90% seen once. Notes on this clone: The antigen is unknown.

The V gene's germline CDR1 is MDHEN and CDR2 SYDVKM. The V segment lost 5 bases and the J segment 3 bases; nucleotides outside the gene matches: 6. The CDR3 consists of 14 residues. V is TRBV28 and J is TRBJ1-2; TRBD1 agrees at 7 bases. The source is a human patient who received a liver transplant. Some T cells may be provided by the graft donor. The sequencing used CD8+ T cells from blood, collected 12 months after liver transplant. The CDR3 DNA follows: TGTGCCAGCAGTCTCGGAACAGGGGACTATGGCTACACCTTC. Its translation: CASSLGTGDYGYTF.